The T cell receptor (beta chain) under discussion was sequenced for a study of beta chain features in type 1 diabetes. The germline gives CDR1 GTSNPN, CDR2 SVGIG (reference sequence). Unmatched junction bases numbered 3, after V lost 5 bases and J lost 5 bases. There are 12 residues in the CDR3. The entirety of the isolated RNA underwent reverse transcription, so expressed TCRB transcripts were sequenced. Profiled with immunoSEQ multiplex PCR; TCRdb holds only in-frame clones, not every one. The repertoire holds hundreds of thousands of clones, with 68% as singletons. Sequences were obtained from naive CD4+ T cells from blood. J is TRBJ2-3 and V is TRBV30, with 8 nucleotides matching TRBD1. The receptor was derived from a man younger than 40 in good health. CDR3 sequence reads: CAWGQGLDTQYF. CDR3 coding DNA: TGTGCCTGGGGACAGGGATTAGATACGCAGTATTTT.